This TCR beta chain derives from a study of coeliac disease. Study summary: The study queried TRBV7-2 bias without high-resolution HLA data.

The ends lost 2 bases at V and 5 bases at J; junction bases unmatched: 4. The CDR3 is 15 amino acids. Germline CDR1 is SGHDT and CDR2 is YYEEEE. Each fraction contributed one roughly 500,000-cell aliquot for sequencing. Study-wide points: Only 1 of 6 controls, but 9 of 18 coeliac samples, showed published gliadin-specific TRB sequences. Cross-contamination between intraepithelial and lamina propria cells was possible.

The data were produced by immunoSEQ multiplex PCR, yet TCRdb's version contains in-frame clones alone and is incomplete. The sample lists some 4,000 clones; roughly three fifths were seen once. This clone showed up just a few times. As yet, its antigen is unknown. The sequence derives from a man between 65 and 85 years old without celiac disease. Sequenced input: lymphocytes from the gut lamina propria. This rearrangement joins TRBV5-6 to TRBJ2-5, with TRBD1 identical over 12 bases. CDR3: CASSFWDRGPETQYF. The CDR3 coding sequence is TGTGCCAGCAGCTTCTGGGACAGGGGGCCTGAGACCCAGTACTTC. The entire variable domain, with the rest obtained from reference TRBV5-6 and TRBJ2-5, is as follows: DAGVTQSPTHLIKTRGQQVTLRCSPKSGHDTVSWYQQALGQGPQFIFQYYEEEERQRGNFPDRFSGHQFPNYSSELNVNALLLGDSALYLCASSFWDRGPETQYFGPGTRLLVL.